This TCR beta chain was captured in a study of blood T cell repertoires in COVID-19. CDR1 and CDR2 (germline): SGDLS, YYNGEE. Trimming took 3 bases from V and 8 from J; bases not matched to a gene: 7. This CDR3 region has 16 residues. Sequenced by immunoSEQ multiplex PCR; TCRdb stores in-frame clones only, minus some. The sample gives 150,000 or so clones, 75% to 90% of which show up once; roughly 4% is in the top ten. The J gene is TRBJ2-1, the V gene TRBV9; 14 nucleotides agree with TRBD2. Sequenced: PBMCs or T cells enriched from blood (not recorded which). This receptor was obtained from a woman aged 40 to 50 who had been exposed to COVID-19. CDR3 loop: CASSATGTSGGHEQFF. CDR3 sequence (DNA): TGTGCCAGCAGCGCTACCGGGACTAGCGGGGGACATGAGCAGTTCTTC.